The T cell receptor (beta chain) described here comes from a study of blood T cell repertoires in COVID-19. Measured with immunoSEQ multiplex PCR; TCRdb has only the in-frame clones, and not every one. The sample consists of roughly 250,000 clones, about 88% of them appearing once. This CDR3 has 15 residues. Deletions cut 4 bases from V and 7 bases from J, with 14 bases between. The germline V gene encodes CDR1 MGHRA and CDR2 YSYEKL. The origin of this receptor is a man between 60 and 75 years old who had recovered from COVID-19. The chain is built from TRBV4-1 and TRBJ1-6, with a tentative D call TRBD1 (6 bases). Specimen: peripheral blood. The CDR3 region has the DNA TGCGCCAGCAGCCTCACGACAGGAGGAAATTCACCCCTCCACTTT. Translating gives CASSLTTGGNSPLHF.